The 25 T cell receptor beta chains in this list originate from one sample, sequenced in a study of PD-1 blockade in classical Hodgkin lymphoma. Every patient had relapsed following autologous stem cell transplantation, and cohorts differed in brentuximab vedotin exposure. The protocol was immunoSEQ multiplex PCR, while the TCRdb copy is restricted to in-frame clones and leaves out a portion. The table lists 100,000 or so clones, around 89% of them singletons. The source material was peripheral blood mononuclear cells (PBMCs), sampled before the second cycle of nivolumab. The source is a human donor with classical Hodgkin lymphoma.

This chain connects TRBV4-3 to TRBJ1-2; tentatively, D is TRBD1 (5 bases). The germline V gene encodes CDR1 LGHNA and CDR2 YSLEER. The ends were cut back, 0 bases at V and 5 bases at J, with 16 bases in the middle. The CDR3 consists of 16 residues. The DNA for the CDR3 is TGCGCCAGCAGCCAAGATCGGAGCGGGGACGGGTATGGCTACACCTTC. Amino acids: CASSQDRSGDGYGYTF.

This clone appeared a single time. This chain connects TRBV19 to TRBJ2-3; the match to TRBD2 covers 10 bases. Germline CDR1 and CDR2: LNHDA and SQIVND (reference sequence). The junction had 11 bases not matched to a gene; V was cut back by 4 bases and J by 7 bases. The CDR3 totals 16 residues. The DNA of the CDR3 is TGTGCCAGTAGTACCGTAGCGGGGGGCCCCATTTATACGCAGTATTTT. Its translation: CASSTVAGGPIYTQYF.

V and J are TRBV7-9 and TRBJ1-5, with TRBD1 as a possible D gene (6 bases). CDR3 length: 15 amino acids. The V gene's germline CDR1 is SEHNR and CDR2 FQNEAQ (reference sequence). V was clipped by 5 bases and J by 4 bases, with 15 bases between them. The CDR3 sequence is CASSRIRGSNQPQHF. The CDR3 DNA reads TGTGCCAGCAGCCGGATCAGGGGATCTAATCAGCCCCAGCATTTT. Complete variable domain (other parts from reference TRBV7-9 and TRBJ1-5): DTGVSQNPRHKITKRGQNVTFRCDPISEHNRLYWYRQTLGQGPEFLTYFQNEAQLEKSRLLSDRFSAERPKGSFSTLEIQRTEQGDSAMYLCASSRIRGSNQPQHFGDGTRLSIL.

The chain links TRBV5-4 to TRBJ2-7; TRBD1 or TRBD2 may be the D gene (5 bases each). In germline, CDR1 is SGHNT, CDR2 YYREEE (reference sequence). Trimming removed 0 bases at V and 10 bases at J, with 17 bases between. This CDR3 has 14 residues. In nucleotides, the CDR3 is TGTGCCAGCAGCTTGGATTTGGGGGACCTAGGACAGTACTTC. Translated, it gives CASSLDLGDLGQYF.

This rearrangement joins TRBV5-1 to TRBJ1-2; D not certain. CDR1 SGHRS and CDR2 YFSETQ come from the germline V gene. The CDR3 length is 15 residues. V was shortened by 4 bases and J by 3 bases, with 16 bases between the two germline ends. Here the CDR3 DNA reads TGCGCCAGCAGCCCGCTTGGGGAGCAACACTATGGCTACACCTTC. Translation: CASSPLGEQHYGYTF. Complete variable domain (other parts from reference TRBV5-1 and TRBJ1-2): KAGVTQTPRYLIKTRGQQVTLSCSPISGHRSVSWYQQTPGQGLQFLFEYFSETQRNKGNFPGRFSGRQFSNSRSEMNVSTLELGDSALYLCASSPLGEQHYGYTFGSGTRLTVV.

The V call is TRBV13, the J call TRBJ1-4; D call uncertain. Germline loops: CDR1 PRHDT, CDR2 FYEKMQ (reference sequence). The germline V and J ends were trimmed by 2 bases and 1 base, with 14 bases remaining between them. CDR3 length equals 17 residues. CDR3 sequence reads: CASSLKGYRGTNEKLFF. CDR3 DNA: TGTGCCAGCAGCTTAAAAGGGTATCGGGGAACTAATGAAAAACTGTTTTTT.

CDR3 in amino acids: CASSSQIQETQYF. CDR3 coding DNA: TGTGCCAGCAGCTCGCAAATCCAAGAGACCCAGTACTTC. The chain recombines TRBV7-2 with TRBJ2-5; no clear D. Germline V gene lookup returns CDR1 SGHTA and CDR2 FQGNSA. The V gene lost 4 bases and the J gene lost 1 base, with 7 bases spanning the gap. The CDR3 runs to 13 residues.

V is TRBV11-2 and J is TRBJ1-5; perhaps TRBD1 as D (6 bases). Trimming took 3 bases from V and 4 from J, leaving 13 bases between them. The V gene's germline CDR1 is SGHAT and CDR2 FQNNGV. CDR3 length equals 15 residues. This CDR3 reads CASSFSTGLNQPQHF. CDR3 bases: TGTGCCAGCAGCTTTTCGACAGGACTAAATCAGCCCCAGCATTTT. Combining the CDR3 with reference TRBV11-2 and TRBJ1-5 gives the whole variable domain EAGVAQSPRYKIIEKRQSVAFWCNPISGHATLYWYQQILGQGPKLLIQFQNNGVVDDSQLPKDRFSAERLKGVDSTLKIQPAKLEDSAVYLCASSFSTGLNQPQHFGDGTRLSIL.

The V call is TRBV9, the J call TRBJ1-1, with 9 bases fitting TRBD1. CDR1 SGDLS and CDR2 YYNGEE come from the germline V gene. V trimming: 0 bases; J trimming: 7 bases; junction bases outside the gene matches: 7. The CDR3 is 15 amino acids. The CDR3 is CASSVEWGTGSEAFF. The CDR3 nucleotides are TGTGCCAGCAGCGTAGAGTGGGGGACAGGGAGTGAAGCTTTCTTT.

V and J are TRBV27 and TRBJ2-1; no clear D gene. This CDR3 is 14 amino acids long. Between the trimmed V and J ends, which lost 3 bases and 1 base, there was a span of 7 bases. CDR1 and CDR2 (germline): MNHEY, SMNVEV (reference sequence). CDR3 sequence: CASSFLGSYNEQFF. The CDR3 nucleotides read TGTGCCAGCAGTTTTCTGGGATCCTACAATGAGCAGTTCTTC.

The chain employs TRBV9 and TRBJ2-2; D ambiguous. Trimming stripped 1 base from V and 2 bases from J, with 9 bases between. Germline CDR1 reads SGDLS; CDR2 reads YYNGEE. The CDR3 runs 15 residues. The CDR3 spells CASSVYRLNTGELFF. CDR3 DNA: TGTGCCAGCAGCGTATACAGACTTAACACCGGGGAGCTGTTTTTT.

J is TRBJ1-6 and V is TRBV7-9; D gene ambiguous. Trimming pared 2 bases from V and 6 bases from J, leaving 14 bases between. The germline CDR1 and CDR2 sequences are SEHNR and FQNEAQ (reference sequence). The CDR3 spans 16 residues. The DNA for the CDR3 is TGTGCCAGCAGCTTAATTGGCGGGAGTGGTAATTCACCCCTCCACTTT. Its protein is CASSLIGGSGNSPLHF.

This rearrangement joins TRBV4-2 to TRBJ2-7; the D gene is possibly TRBD2 (6 bases). V was cut by 7 bases and J by 6 bases, with 25 bases left in between. The CDR3 contains 16 residues. Germline lookup yields CDR1 LGHNA and CDR2 YNFKEQ. The CDR3 DNA sequence: TGTGCCAGCACCGCACGAGAGGACGGGGGATTCGGCGAGCAGTACTTC. This gives the protein CASTAREDGGFGEQYF.

This clone was detected only once. This rearrangement joins TRBV20-1 to TRBJ1-2, with D tentatively TRBD1 (5 bases). The germline gives CDR1 DFQATT, CDR2 SNEGSKA (reference sequence). The CDR3 is 10 amino acids. V was cut by 8 bases and J by 5 bases, with 9 bases left in between. CDR3 DNA: TGCAGTCATGAGGGGTATGGCTACACCTTC. Translating it yields CSHEGYGYTF.

CDR3 in DNA: TGTGCCAGCAGCTGGGGACTAGCGGGGGGAGCTGATACGCAGTATTTT. Translated, it gives CASSWGLAGGADTQYF. This rearrangement joins TRBV5-4 to TRBJ2-3; TRBD2 agrees at 15 bases. Trimming at V came to 3 bases and at J to 6 bases, leaving 5 bases not matched to a gene. The length of the CDR3 is 16 residues. Germline V CDR1 and CDR2: SGHNT, YYREEE (reference sequence).

The chain carries TRBV4-1 and TRBJ2-5, with a weak D call TRBD2 (5 bases). The CDR3 is 13 residues long. The germline V gene encodes CDR1 MGHRA and CDR2 YSYEKL. V lost 8 bases and J lost 0, with 10 bases in between. The CDR3: CASGRDHQETQYF. DNA for the CDR3: TGCGCCAGCGGACGGGATCACCAAGAGACCCAGTACTTC.

The CDR3 nucleotides read TGTGCCAGCAGCGGACCCTTGGGCGTCGGGTACTCCTACAATGAGCAGTTCTTC. Translating gives CASSGPLGVGYSYNEQFF. The V gene is TRBV9, the J gene TRBJ2-1; D unclear. V dropped 3 bases and J dropped 0 bases, with 19 bases sitting between them. CDR1 is SGDLS and CDR2 is YYNGEE in the germline V gene. This CDR3 is built from 18 residues.

The CDR3 region is CASSLAGGGETQYF. For the CDR3, the DNA is TGTGCCAGCAGCCTAGCGGGGGGCGGAGAGACCCAGTACTTC. V usage is TRBV5-6 and J usage is TRBJ2-5; the match to TRBD2 covers 11 bases. Germline CDR1 is SGHDT and CDR2 is YYEEEE. CDR3 length: 14 residues. The junction had 3 bases not matched to a gene; V was cut back by 4 bases and J by 4 bases.

This sequence joins TRBV7-8 and TRBJ1-3, with D unclear. Germline CDR1 is SGHVS and CDR2 is FQNEAQ. This CDR3 is built from 15 residues. Trimming removed 5 bases at V and 0 bases at J, with 11 bases between. CDR3 loop: CASSPSPSSGNTIYF. In nucleotides, the CDR3 is TGTGCCAGCAGCCCGTCACCGAGCTCTGGAAACACCATATATTTT.

The chain links TRBV7-9 to TRBJ1-3; possibly TRBD1 for D (6 bases). This CDR3 is 15 amino acids long. Per germline, CDR1 SEHNR and CDR2 FQNEAQ (reference sequence). V lost 4 bases, J lost 0 bases, and 10 bases lay in between. Written as DNA, the CDR3 is TGTGCCAGCAGCTCAGGGGCCTTCTCTGGAAACACCATATATTTT. The encoded protein is CASSSGAFSGNTIYF.

This chain joins TRBV9 and TRBJ2-6, with D possibly being TRBD1 (5 bases). The length of the CDR3 is 17 residues. The V end lost 3 bases, the J end lost 0 bases, and 13 bases lay between the germline ends. Germline V CDR1 and CDR2: SGDLS, YYNGEE. Here the CDR3 reads CASSAGRVPSGANVLTF. For the CDR3, the DNA is TGTGCCAGCAGCGCGGGCAGGGTTCCCTCTGGGGCCAACGTCCTGACTTTC.

The chain combines TRBV5-8 with TRBJ1-1; no definite D call. CDR1 and CDR2 from the germline V gene are SGHTS and YDEGEE. V was shortened by 3 bases and J by 3 bases, with 12 bases between the two germline ends. The CDR3 runs to 14 residues. The CDR3 coding sequence is TGTGCCAGCAGCTGGAGGGCGCGGGACACTGAAGCTTTCTTT. It yields the protein CASSWRARDTEAFF.

J is TRBJ2-1 and V is TRBV7-7; the D gene is possibly TRBD1 (6 bases). The CDR3 has 16 residues. The V gene lost 5 bases and the J gene lost 5 bases, with 19 bases spanning the gap. Germline V lookup: CDR1 SSHAT, CDR2 FNYEAQ (reference sequence). The CDR3: CASSPGDTLSDNEQFF. CDR3 sequence (DNA): TGTGCCAGCAGCCCCGGGGACACTCTAAGCGACAATGAGCAGTTCTTC.

The chain is built from TRBV14 and TRBJ2-7; D remains ambiguous. V lost 5 bases, J lost 2 bases, and 1 base lay in between. The V gene's germline CDR1 is SGHDN and CDR2 FVKESK. The CDR3 is made up of 10 amino acids. DNA for the CDR3: TGTGCCAGCAGCGCCTACGAGCAGTACTTC. Its translation is CASSAYEQYF.

This chain uses TRBV10-1 with TRBJ2-1; 7 bases map to TRBD2. This CDR3 spans 14 amino acids. The V and J ends lost 5 bases and 1 base, in that order; junction bases with no gene match: 2. Germline loops: CDR1 WNHNN, CDR2 SYGVQD (reference sequence). CDR3 DNA sequence: TGCGCCAGCAGTCCAGCGGGATCCTACAATGAGCAGTTCTTC. It codes for CASSPAGSYNEQFF.